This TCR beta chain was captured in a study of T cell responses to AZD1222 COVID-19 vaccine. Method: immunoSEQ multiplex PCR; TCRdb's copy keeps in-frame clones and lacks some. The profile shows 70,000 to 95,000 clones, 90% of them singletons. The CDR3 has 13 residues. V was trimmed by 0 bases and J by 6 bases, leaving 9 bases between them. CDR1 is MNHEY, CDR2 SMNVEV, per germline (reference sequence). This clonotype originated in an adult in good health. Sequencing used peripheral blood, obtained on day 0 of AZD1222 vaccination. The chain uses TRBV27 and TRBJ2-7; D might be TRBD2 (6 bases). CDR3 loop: CASSLSRGGEQYF. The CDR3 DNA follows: TGTGCCAGCAGTTTATCGAGGGGAGGCGAGCAGTACTTC.